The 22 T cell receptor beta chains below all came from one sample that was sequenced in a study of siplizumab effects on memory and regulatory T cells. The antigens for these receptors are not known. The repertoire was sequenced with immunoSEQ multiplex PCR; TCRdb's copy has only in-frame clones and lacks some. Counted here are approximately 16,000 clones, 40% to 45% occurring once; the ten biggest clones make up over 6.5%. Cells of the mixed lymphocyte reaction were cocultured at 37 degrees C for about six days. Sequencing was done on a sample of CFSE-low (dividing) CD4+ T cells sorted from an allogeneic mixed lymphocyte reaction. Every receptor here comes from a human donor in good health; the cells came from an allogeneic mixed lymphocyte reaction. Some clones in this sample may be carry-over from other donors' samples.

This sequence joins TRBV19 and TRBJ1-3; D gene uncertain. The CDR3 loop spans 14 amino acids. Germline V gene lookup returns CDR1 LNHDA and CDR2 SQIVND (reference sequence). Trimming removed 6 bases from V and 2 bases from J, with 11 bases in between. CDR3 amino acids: CASSATATGNTIYF. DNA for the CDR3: TGTGCCAGTAGCGCCACAGCGACTGGAAACACCATATATTTT.

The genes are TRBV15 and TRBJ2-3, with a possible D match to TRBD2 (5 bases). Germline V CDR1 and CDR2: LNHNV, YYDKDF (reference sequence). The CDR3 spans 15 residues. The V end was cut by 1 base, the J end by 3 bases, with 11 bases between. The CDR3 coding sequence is TGTGCCACCAGCAGAGTGCAACTAGTTACAGATACGCAGTATTTT. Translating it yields CATSRVQLVTDTQYF.

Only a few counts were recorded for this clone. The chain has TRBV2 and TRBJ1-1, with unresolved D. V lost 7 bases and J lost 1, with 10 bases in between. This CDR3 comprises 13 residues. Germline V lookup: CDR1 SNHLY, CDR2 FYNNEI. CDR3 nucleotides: TGTGCCAGCATTAGGTCAGAGAACACTGAAGCTTTCTTT. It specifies CASIRSENTEAFF.

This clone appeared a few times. Written as DNA, the CDR3 is TGCAGTTCCGTGGGGACAGGGGGCTTTCGGGATACGCAGTATTTT. It is translated as CSSVGTGGFRDTQYF. The rearrangement uses TRBV29-1 and TRBJ2-3, with 12 bases lining up with TRBD1. This CDR3 comprises 15 residues. The V gene's germline CDR1 is SQVTM and CDR2 ANQGSEA.

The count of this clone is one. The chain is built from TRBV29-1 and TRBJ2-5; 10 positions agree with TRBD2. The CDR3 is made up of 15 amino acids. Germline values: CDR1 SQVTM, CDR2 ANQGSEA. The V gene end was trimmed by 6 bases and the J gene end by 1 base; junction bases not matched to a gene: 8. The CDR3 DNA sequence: TGCAGCGTCACACTAGCGGGACGGCTCCAAGAGACCCAGTACTTC. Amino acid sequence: CSVTLAGRLQETQYF.

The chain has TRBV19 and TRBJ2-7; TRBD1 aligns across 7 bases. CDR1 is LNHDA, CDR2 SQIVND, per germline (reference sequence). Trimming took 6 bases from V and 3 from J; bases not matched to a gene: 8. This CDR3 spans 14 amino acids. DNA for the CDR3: TGTGCCAGTAGAGAGACAGGGAGAGGCTACGAGCAGTACTTC. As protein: CASRETGRGYEQYF.

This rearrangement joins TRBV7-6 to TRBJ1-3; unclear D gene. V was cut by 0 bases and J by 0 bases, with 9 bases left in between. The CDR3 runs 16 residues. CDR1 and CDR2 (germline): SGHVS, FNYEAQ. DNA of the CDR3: TGTGCCAGCAGCTTAGCCGGACGGACCTCTGGAAACACCATATATTTT. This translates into CASSLAGRTSGNTIYF.

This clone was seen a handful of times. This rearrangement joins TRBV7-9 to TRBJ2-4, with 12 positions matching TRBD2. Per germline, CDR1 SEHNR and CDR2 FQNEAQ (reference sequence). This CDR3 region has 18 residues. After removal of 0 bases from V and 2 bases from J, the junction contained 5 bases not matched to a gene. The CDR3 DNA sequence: TGTGCCAGCAGCTTAGCAGGGACTAGCGGGCAGTCCAAAAACATTCAGTACTTC. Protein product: CASSLAGTSGQSKNIQYF.

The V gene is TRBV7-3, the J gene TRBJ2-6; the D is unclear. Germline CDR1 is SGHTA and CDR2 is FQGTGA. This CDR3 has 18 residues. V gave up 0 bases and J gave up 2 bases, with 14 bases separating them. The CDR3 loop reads CASSLTVNPNPGANVLTF. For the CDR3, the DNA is TGTGCCAGCAGCTTAACTGTGAACCCCAACCCTGGGGCCAACGTCCTGACTTTC.

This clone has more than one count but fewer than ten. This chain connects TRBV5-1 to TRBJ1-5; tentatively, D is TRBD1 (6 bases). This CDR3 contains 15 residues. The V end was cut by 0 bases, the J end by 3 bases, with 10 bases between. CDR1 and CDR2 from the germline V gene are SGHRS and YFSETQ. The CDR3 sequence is CASSLEGDINQPQHF. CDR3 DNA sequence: TGCGCCAGCAGCTTGGAGGGGGATATCAATCAGCCCCAGCATTTT.

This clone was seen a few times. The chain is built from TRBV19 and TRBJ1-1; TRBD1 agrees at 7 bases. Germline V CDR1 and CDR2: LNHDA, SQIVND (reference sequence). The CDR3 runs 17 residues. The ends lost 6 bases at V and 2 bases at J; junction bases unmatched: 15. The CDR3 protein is CASRDRDRAPYNTEAFF. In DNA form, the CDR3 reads TGTGCCAGTAGAGACCGGGACAGAGCCCCTTATAACACTGAAGCTTTCTTT.

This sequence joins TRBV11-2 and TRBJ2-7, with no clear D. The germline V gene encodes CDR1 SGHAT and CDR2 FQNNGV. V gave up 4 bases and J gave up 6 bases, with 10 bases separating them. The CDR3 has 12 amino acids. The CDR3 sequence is CASSSFGSEQYF. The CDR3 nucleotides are TGTGCCAGCAGCTCTTTCGGGTCCGAGCAGTACTTC.

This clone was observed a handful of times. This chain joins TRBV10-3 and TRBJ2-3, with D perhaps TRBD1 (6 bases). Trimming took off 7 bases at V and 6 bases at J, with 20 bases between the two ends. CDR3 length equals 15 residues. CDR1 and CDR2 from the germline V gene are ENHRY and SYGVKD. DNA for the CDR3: TGTGCCATCACCAAGGACAGAGTCTCCACGGATACGCAGTATTTT. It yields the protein CAITKDRVSTDTQYF.

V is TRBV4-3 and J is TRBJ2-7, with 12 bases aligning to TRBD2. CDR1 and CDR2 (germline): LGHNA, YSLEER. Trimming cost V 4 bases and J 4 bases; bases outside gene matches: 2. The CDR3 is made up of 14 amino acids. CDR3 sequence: CASSLGTSGYEQYF. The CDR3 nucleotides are TGCGCCAGCAGCCTAGGGACTAGCGGGTACGAGCAGTACTTC.

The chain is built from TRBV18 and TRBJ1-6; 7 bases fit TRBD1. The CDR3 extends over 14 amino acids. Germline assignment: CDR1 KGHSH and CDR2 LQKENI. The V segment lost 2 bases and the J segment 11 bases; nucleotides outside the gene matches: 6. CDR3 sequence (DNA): TGTGCCAGCTCACCAGGGACAGATTGGGCACCCCTCCACTTT. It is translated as CASSPGTDWAPLHF.

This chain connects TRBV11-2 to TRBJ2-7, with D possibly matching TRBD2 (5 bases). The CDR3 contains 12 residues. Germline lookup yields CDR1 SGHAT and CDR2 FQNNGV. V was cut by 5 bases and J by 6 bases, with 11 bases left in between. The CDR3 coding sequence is TGTGCCAGCAGCCGGACTGTCCTCGAGCAGTACTTC. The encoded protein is CASSRTVLEQYF.

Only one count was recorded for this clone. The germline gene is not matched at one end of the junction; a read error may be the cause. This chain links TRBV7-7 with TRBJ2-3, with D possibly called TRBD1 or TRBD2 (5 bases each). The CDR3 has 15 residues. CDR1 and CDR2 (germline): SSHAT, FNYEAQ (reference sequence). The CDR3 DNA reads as TGTGCTAGCAGCTCGGGACCGGGTCTCACAGATACGCAGTATTTT. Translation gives CASSSGPGLTDTQYF. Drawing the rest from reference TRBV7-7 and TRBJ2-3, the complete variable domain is GAGVSQSPRYKVTKRGQDVTLRCDPISSHATLYWYQQALGQGPEFLTYFNYEAQPDKSGLPSDRFSAERPEGSISTLTIQRTEQRDSAMYRCASSSGPGLTDTQYFGPGTRLTVL.

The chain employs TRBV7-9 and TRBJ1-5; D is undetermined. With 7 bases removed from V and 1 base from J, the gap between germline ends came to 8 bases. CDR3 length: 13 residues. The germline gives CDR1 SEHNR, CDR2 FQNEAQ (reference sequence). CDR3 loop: CASTMGSNQPQHF. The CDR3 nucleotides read TGTGCCAGCACCATGGGGAGCAATCAGCCCCAGCATTTT.

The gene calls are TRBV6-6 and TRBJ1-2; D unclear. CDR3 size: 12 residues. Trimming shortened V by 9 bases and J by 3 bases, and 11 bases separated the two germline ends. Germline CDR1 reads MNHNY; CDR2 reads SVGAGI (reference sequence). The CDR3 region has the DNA TGTGCCAGTAGGGAAGGGCACTATGGCTACACCTTC. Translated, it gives CASREGHYGYTF.

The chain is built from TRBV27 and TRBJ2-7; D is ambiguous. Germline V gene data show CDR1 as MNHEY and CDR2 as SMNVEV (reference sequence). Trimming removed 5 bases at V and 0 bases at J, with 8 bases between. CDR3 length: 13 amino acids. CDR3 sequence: CASSRPHSYEQYF. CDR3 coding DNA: TGTGCCAGCAGTAGACCCCACTCCTACGAGCAGTACTTC.

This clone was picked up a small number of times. The CDR3 is CASSLVGLVADTQYF. The CDR3, as DNA: TGTGCCAGCAGCTTAGTAGGGCTAGTAGCAGATACGCAGTATTTT. This sequence joins TRBV7-6 and TRBJ2-3; the D is unclear. The CDR3 loop spans 15 amino acids. CDR1 and CDR2 (germline): SGHVS, FNYEAQ. V was pared by 1 base and J by 4 bases, with 12 bases between.

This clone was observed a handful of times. CDR3 DNA: TGTGCCAGTAGTATTGTGGGGGGGCCAGATACGCAGTATTTT. It translates to CASSIVGGPDTQYF. V usage is TRBV19 and J usage is TRBJ2-3; a possible D gene is TRBD2 (7 bases). The germline gives CDR1 LNHDA, CDR2 SQIVND (reference sequence). Deletions cut 3 bases from V and 4 bases from J, with 11 bases between. CDR3 length equals 14 residues.